The rows below give T cell receptor beta chains drawn from one sample of a study of blood T cell repertoires in COVID-19. Profiled with immunoSEQ multiplex PCR; TCRdb holds only in-frame clones, not every one. The data hold approximately 85,000 clones, with about 90% observed a single time. The sample was peripheral blood. The receptors shown here come from a woman aged 45-59 years with active or convalescent COVID-19. The CDR3 runs from the conserved cysteine through the conserved F or W. Fields, in order: clone size, D gene, J gene, V gene, CDR3 protein, CDR3 DNA. The D gene is left open where the match is weak. Expanded clones get a size class; other rows say once, few or many, or leave the size out.

clone size: NA; D gene: NA; J gene: TRBJ2-1; V gene: TRBV12-5; CDR3 protein: CASGSGTSLVGEQFF; CDR3 DNA: TGTGCTAGTGGTTCCGGGACTTCCCTGGTTGGTGAGCAGTTCTTC
clone size: few; D gene: TRBD1; J gene: TRBJ1-2; V gene: TRBV24-1; CDR3 protein: CATSYRDRVDGYTF; CDR3 DNA: TGTGCCACCAGTTACCGGGACAGGGTGGATGGCTACACCTTC
clone size: NA; D gene: NA; J gene: TRBJ2-5; V gene: TRBV11-2; CDR3 protein: CASSYLGVETQYF; CDR3 DNA: TGTGCCAGCAGCTACCTGGGCGTGGAGACCCAGTACTTC
clone size: NA; D gene: TRBD2; J gene: TRBJ2-3; V gene: TRBV14; CDR3 protein: CASSQDVISSGGDTQYF; CDR3 DNA: TGTGCCAGCAGCCAAGATGTAATATCTAGCGGGGGAGATACGCAGTATTTT
clone size: NA; D gene: TRBD1; J gene: TRBJ1-5; V gene: TRBV27; CDR3 protein: CASSLIGTGGNQPQHF; CDR3 DNA: TGTGCCAGCAGTTTAATCGGGACAGGGGGGAATCAGCCCCAGCATTTT
clone size: NA; D gene: TRBD2; J gene: TRBJ2-5; V gene: TRBV24-1; CDR3 protein: CATSDADVLSGGPQETQYF; CDR3 DNA: TGTGCCACCAGTGATGCGGACGTACTTAGCGGGGGGCCCCAAGAGACCCAGTACTTC
clone size: NA; D gene: NA; J gene: TRBJ1-1; V gene: TRBV7-3; CDR3 protein: CASRANPNTEAFF; CDR3 DNA: TGTGCCAGCAGGGCAAACCCAAACACTGAAGCTTTCTTT
clone size: NA; D gene: NA; J gene: TRBJ1-4; V gene: TRBV19; CDR3 protein: CASSTRQLVIEKLFF; CDR3 DNA: TGTGCCAGTAGTACCCGACAGTTGGTCATTGAAAAACTGTTTTTT
clone size: NA; D gene: NA; J gene: TRBJ1-2; V gene: TRBV5-4; CDR3 protein: CASSFSDGYSDKYGYTF; CDR3 DNA: TGTGCCAGCAGCTTCTCCGATGGGTACAGTGATAAATATGGCTACACCTTC
clone size: few; D gene: TRBD1; J gene: TRBJ2-4; V gene: TRBV6-5; CDR3 protein: CASIPTGTKNIQYF; CDR3 DNA: TGTGCCAGCATTCCGACAGGGACAAAAAACATTCAGTACTTC
clone size: NA; D gene: TRBD2; J gene: TRBJ2-3; V gene: TRBV7-9; CDR3 protein: CASSWGTSGGVTDTQYF; CDR3 DNA: TGTGCCAGCAGCTGGGGGACTAGCGGGGGAGTGACAGATACGCAGTATTTT
clone size: NA; D gene: NA; J gene: TRBJ2-3; V gene: TRBV5-1; CDR3 protein: CASSPTRTGEGTDTQYF; CDR3 DNA: TGCGCCAGCAGCCCAACCCGGACGGGGGAGGGCACAGATACGCAGTATTTT
clone size: NA; D gene: NA; J gene: TRBJ1-5; V gene: TRBV6-2/TRBV6-3; CDR3 protein: CASSYFENHQPQHF; CDR3 DNA: TGTGCCAGCAGTTACTTCGAGAACCATCAGCCCCAGCATTTT
clone size: few; D gene: TRBD2; J gene: TRBJ2-1; V gene: TRBV18; CDR3 protein: CASSAGGSYNEQFF; CDR3 DNA: TGTGCCAGCTCAGCGGGGGGGAGTTACAATGAGCAGTTCTTC
clone size: NA; D gene: TRBD1; J gene: TRBJ2-7; V gene: TRBV5-5; CDR3 protein: CASSPGTVPNVQYF; CDR3 DNA: TGTGCCAGCAGCCCGGGGACAGTCCCGAATGTGCAGTACTTC
clone size: NA; D gene: TRBD2; J gene: TRBJ2-3; V gene: TRBV7-2; CDR3 protein: CASSLIGAGITDTQYF; CDR3 DNA: TGTGCCAGCAGCTTAATCGGAGCGGGGATCACAGATACGCAGTATTTT
clone size: NA; D gene: TRBD1; J gene: TRBJ2-2; V gene: TRBV11-2; CDR3 protein: CASTLQGSGTGELFF; CDR3 DNA: TGTGCCAGCACTTTACAGGGGTCGGGGACCGGGGAGCTGTTTTTT
clone size: NA; D gene: NA; J gene: TRBJ1-4; V gene: TRBV6-5; CDR3 protein: CASSYLQGNEKLFF; CDR3 DNA: TGTGCCAGCAGTTACTTACAGGGAAATGAAAAACTGTTTTTT
clone size: NA; D gene: NA; J gene: TRBJ1-1; V gene: TRBV24-1; CDR3 protein: CATSDWGRGYTEAFF; CDR3 DNA: TGTGCCACCAGTGATTGGGGCAGGGGCTACACTGAAGCTTTCTTT
clone size: NA; D gene: TRBD2; J gene: TRBJ2-1; V gene: TRBV10-1; CDR3 protein: CASSESRLAGVNNEQFF; CDR3 DNA: TGCGCCAGCAGTGAGTCGAGGCTAGCGGGGGTCAACAATGAGCAGTTCTTC
clone size: once; D gene: NA; J gene: TRBJ1-5; V gene: TRBV19; CDR3 protein: CASTPRGMGQPQHF; CDR3 DNA: TGTGCCAGTACCCCCAGGGGAATGGGGCAGCCCCAGCATTTT
clone size: NA; D gene: TRBD1; J gene: TRBJ1-2; V gene: TRBV6-2/TRBV6-3; CDR3 protein: CASSLVGTGGLYGYTF; CDR3 DNA: TGTGCCAGCAGCCTAGTCGGGACAGGGGGACTCTATGGCTACACCTTC
clone size: NA; D gene: TRBD2; J gene: TRBJ2-3; V gene: TRBV7-9; CDR3 protein: CASSLTSGGTDTQYF; CDR3 DNA: TGTGCCAGCAGCCTCACTAGCGGGGGCACAGATACGCAGTATTTT
clone size: few; D gene: NA; J gene: TRBJ1-4; V gene: TRBV29-1; CDR3 protein: CSIQGTNEKLFF; CDR3 DNA: TGCAGCATACAGGGCACTAATGAAAAACTGTTTTTT
clone size: NA; D gene: NA; J gene: TRBJ1-1; V gene: TRBV30; CDR3 protein: CAWSDGNTEAFF; CDR3 DNA: TGTGCCTGGAGTGACGGGAACACTGAAGCTTTCTTT
clone size: NA; D gene: NA; J gene: TRBJ1-2; V gene: TRBV29-1; CDR3 protein: CSVVGSRVASNYGYTF; CDR3 DNA: TGCAGCGTTGTGGGAAGCAGGGTCGCCTCTAACTATGGCTACACCTTC
clone size: NA; D gene: NA; J gene: TRBJ2-7; V gene: TRBV10-3; CDR3 protein: CAIAQGGSYYEQYF; CDR3 DNA: TGTGCCATTGCACAGGGAGGGTCTTACTACGAGCAGTACTTC
clone size: NA; D gene: NA; J gene: TRBJ1-1; V gene: TRBV18; CDR3 protein: CASSSAGMNTEAFF; CDR3 DNA: TGTGCCAGCTCTTCGGCAGGGATGAACACTGAAGCTTTCTTT
clone size: NA; D gene: TRBD1; J gene: TRBJ2-7; V gene: TRBV6-1; CDR3 protein: CASSETQGDYEQYF; CDR3 DNA: TGTGCCAGCAGTGAAACCCAGGGGGACTACGAGCAGTACTTC
clone size: NA; D gene: NA; J gene: TRBJ1-1; V gene: TRBV30; CDR3 protein: CAWSVAGSLGHEAFF; CDR3 DNA: TGTGCCTGGAGTGTCGCGGGATCGTTGGGGCATGAAGCTTTCTTT
clone size: NA; D gene: NA; J gene: TRBJ2-7; V gene: TRBV28; CDR3 protein: CASSLTGPSYEQYF; CDR3 DNA: TGTGCCAGCAGTCTGACAGGACCTTCCTACGAGCAGTACTTC
clone size: NA; D gene: NA; J gene: TRBJ2-2; V gene: TRBV18; CDR3 protein: CASSQQGGNTGELFF; CDR3 DNA: TGTGCCAGCTCACAACAGGGCGGGAACACCGGGGAGCTGTTTTTT